The 12 T cell receptor beta chains listed next were all sequenced from one sample in a study of cytomegalovirus exposure and HLA in healthy donors. PCR was performed using 60 Vbeta and 13 Jbeta primers. Generated by immunoSEQ multiplex PCR, the TCRdb table keeps only in-frame clones and is missing some. Of 130,000 to 150,000 clones in the sample, 76% were seen once. Material for sequencing was PBMCs. These receptors all stem from a woman aged 40-49 years in good health and CMV-seronegative.

This chain uses TRBV2 with TRBJ2-7; the match to TRBD1 covers 8 bases. Germline assignment: CDR1 SNHLY and CDR2 FYNNEI. The V segment lost 5 bases and the J segment 2 bases; nucleotides outside the gene matches: 8. The CDR3 has 15 residues. CDR3 DNA: TGTGCCAGCAGTCTTGGACAGGGCTGGGCCTACGAGCAGTACTTC. Translation: CASSLGQGWAYEQYF.

This rearrangement joins TRBV2 to TRBJ2-1; 8 bases align to TRBD1. The CDR3 loop spans 15 amino acids. Germline-derived CDR1 and CDR2 are SNHLY and FYNNEI. Trimming took 7 bases from V and 9 from J; bases not matched to a gene: 14. As DNA, the CDR3 is TGTGCCAGCACCAGTCCCAGGGGGCGCCGGGGTGAGCAGTTCTTC. It codes for CASTSPRGRRGEQFF.

V and J are TRBV7-9 and TRBJ2-1; weak D call: TRBD2 (6 bases). V shed 3 bases and J shed 0 bases, with 12 bases lying between them. Germline V CDR1 and CDR2: SEHNR, FQNEAQ (reference sequence). The length of the CDR3 is 16 residues. CDR3 sequence reads: CASSLLPAGSYNEQFF. The CDR3 DNA follows: TGTGCCAGCAGCTTGCTTCCAGCGGGCTCCTACAATGAGCAGTTCTTC.

This clone has just one count. V and J are TRBV25-1 and TRBJ2-3, with 8 bases lining up with TRBD1. CDR1 is MGHDK and CDR2 is SYGVNS in the germline V gene. Trimming removed 4 bases from V and 2 bases from J; junction bases left unmatched: 5. CDR3 length: 15 residues. The CDR3: CASSGGQADTDTQYF. The CDR3 region has the DNA TGTGCCAGCAGTGGGGGACAGGCGGACACAGATACGCAGTATTTT.

The chain recombines TRBV11-2 with TRBJ2-5; D possibly corresponds to TRBD2 (6 bases). The CDR3 covers 13 residues. Trimming pared 5 bases from V and 7 bases from J, leaving 14 bases between. Germline V gene data show CDR1 as SGHAT and CDR2 as FQNNGV. The CDR3 spells CASSTGLEGTQYF. The CDR3 DNA reads TGTGCCAGCAGCACGGGACTCGAAGGGACCCAGTACTTC.

This chain links TRBV6-6 with TRBJ2-1, with 7 bases identical to TRBD1. The CDR3 extends over 15 amino acids. Germline V CDR1 and CDR2: MNHNY, SVGAGI (reference sequence). V lost 5 bases, J lost 0 bases, and 4 bases stayed unmatched. The CDR3 reads CASSSGQVSYNEQFF. As DNA, the CDR3 is TGTGCCAGCAGTAGCGGACAGGTCTCCTACAATGAGCAGTTCTTC.

This chain links TRBV5-4 with TRBJ2-7, with 11 bases that match TRBD1. CDR3 length: 18 amino acids. In germline, CDR1 is SGHNT, CDR2 YYREEE (reference sequence). The V and J ends lost 4 bases and 5 bases, in that order; junction bases with no gene match: 17. CDR3: CASSVRVMGDRGSDEQYF. CDR3 nucleotides: TGTGCCAGCAGCGTGAGGGTTATGGGGGACAGGGGGTCCGACGAGCAGTACTTC.

Concerning this clone itself: Other DNA sequences from this sample encode an identical CDR3 as well. This chain links TRBV18 with TRBJ1-1; perhaps TRBD1 as D (5 bases). The CDR3 is 15 amino acids. V lost 3 bases to trimming and J lost 1 base, with 12 bases between them. From germline, CDR1 is KGHSH and CDR2 LQKENI. The CDR3 DNA reads TGTGCCAGCTCACCCCTCCCGGGGGGGAACACTGAAGCTTTCTTT. This translates into CASSPLPGGNTEAFF.

This chain uses TRBV18 with TRBJ2-1; D not resolved. The germline V gene has CDR1 KGHSH and CDR2 LQKENI. The CDR3 extends over 13 amino acids. Trimming removed 2 bases from V and 6 bases from J, with 8 bases in between. The CDR3 reads CASSPYKINEQFF. The CDR3 nucleotides are TGTGCCAGCTCACCATACAAAATCAATGAGCAGTTCTTC.

The rearrangement uses TRBV15 and TRBJ2-3, with 11 bases fitting TRBD2. Looked up from germline, CDR1 is LNHNV and CDR2 is YYDKDF (reference sequence). The CDR3 length is 16 residues. Trimming at V came to 3 bases and at J to 2 bases, leaving 4 bases not matched to a gene. CDR3 residues: CATSRTSGEPTDTQYF. The CDR3 coding sequence is TGTGCCACCAGCAGGACTAGCGGGGAACCCACAGATACGCAGTATTTT.

V is TRBV5-4 and J is TRBJ1-2, with D possibly being TRBD1 (6 bases). This CDR3 is built from 15 residues. Germline V gives CDR1 SGHNT, CDR2 YYREEE (reference sequence). Between the trimmed V and J ends, which lost 0 bases and 2 bases, there was a span of 11 bases. The DNA of the CDR3 is TGTGCCAGCAGCTTGGCCGACAGGCCGAACTATGGCTACACCTTC. It translates to CASSLADRPNYGYTF. The full variable domain, its missing parts supplied by reference TRBV5-4 and TRBJ1-2, is ETGVTQSPTHLIKTRGQQVTLRCSSQSGHNTVSWYQQALGQGPQFIFQYYREEENGRGNFPPRFSGLQFPNYSSELNVNALELDDSALYLCASSLADRPNYGYTFGSGTRLTVV.

The J gene is TRBJ2-5, the V gene TRBV25-1; tentative D call: TRBD1 (6 bases). Germline CDR1 reads MGHDK; CDR2 reads SYGVNS. The V and J ends lost 4 bases and 1 base respectively, with 10 bases between them. CDR3 size: 14 residues. The CDR3 coding sequence is TGTGCCAGCAGTGCCGGACAGCCCCAAGAGACCCAGTACTTC. Translating it yields CASSAGQPQETQYF.